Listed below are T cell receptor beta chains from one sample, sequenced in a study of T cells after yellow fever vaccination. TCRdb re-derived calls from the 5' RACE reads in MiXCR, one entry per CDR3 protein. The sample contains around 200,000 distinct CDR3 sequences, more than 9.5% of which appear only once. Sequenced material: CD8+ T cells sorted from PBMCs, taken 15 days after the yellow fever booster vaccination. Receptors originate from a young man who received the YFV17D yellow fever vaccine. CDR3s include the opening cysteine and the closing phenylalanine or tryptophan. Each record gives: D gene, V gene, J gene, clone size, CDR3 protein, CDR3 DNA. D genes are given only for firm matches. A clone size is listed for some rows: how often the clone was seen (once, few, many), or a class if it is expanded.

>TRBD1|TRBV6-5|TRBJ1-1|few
CASSRTGVRTEAFF
TGTGCCAGCAGTCGGACAGGGGTTAGGACTGAAGCTTTCTTT
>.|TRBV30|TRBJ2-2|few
CAWSLGDWTGELFF
TGTGCCTGGAGTTTAGGGGATTGGACCGGGGAGCTGTTTTTT
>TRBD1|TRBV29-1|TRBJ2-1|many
CSAPGQVYNEQFF
TGCAGCGCCCCGGGACAGGTCTACAATGAGCAGTTCTTC
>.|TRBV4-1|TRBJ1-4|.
CASSQRTATNEKLFF
TGCGCCAGCAGCCAACGGACTGCAACTAATGAAAAACTGTTTTTT
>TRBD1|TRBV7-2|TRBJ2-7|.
CASSLEGWTGNEQYF
TGTGCCAGCAGCTTAGAGGGGTGGACAGGGAACGAGCAGTACTTC
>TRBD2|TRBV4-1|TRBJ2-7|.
CASSHIAGVYEQYF
TGCGCCAGCAGCCATATAGCGGGGGTCTACGAGCAGTACTTC
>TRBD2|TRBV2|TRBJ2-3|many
CANPSGDTQCF
TGTGCCAACCCTAGCGGGGATACGCAGTGTTTT
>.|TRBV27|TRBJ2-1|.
CASSSGQSGEQFF
TGTGCCAGCAGTTCGGGGCAGTCGGGTGAGCAGTTCTTC
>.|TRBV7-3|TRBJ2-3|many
CASSLGWGPSTDTQYF
TGTGCCAGCTCTCTAGGGTGGGGGCCCAGCACAGATACGCAGTATTTT
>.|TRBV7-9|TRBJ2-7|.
CASSDRRGLSPYEQYF
TGTGCCAGCAGTGATCGACGGGGCCTATCCCCCTACGAGCAGTACTTC
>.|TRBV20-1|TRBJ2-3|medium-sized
CSADERGTDTQYF
TGCAGTGCCGACGAACGAGGAACAGATACGCAGTATTTT
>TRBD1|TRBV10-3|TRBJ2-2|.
CAINDRGRGGELFF
TGTGCCATCAACGACAGGGGAAGGGGCGGGGAGCTGTTTTTT
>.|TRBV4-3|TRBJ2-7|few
CASSQDRGRSYEQYF
TGCGCCAGCAGCCAAGATCGAGGGCGTAGCTACGAGCAGTACTTC
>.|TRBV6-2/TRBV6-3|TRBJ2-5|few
CASSYSGQIETQYF
TGTGCCAGCAGTTACTCTGGACAGATAGAGACCCAGTACTTC
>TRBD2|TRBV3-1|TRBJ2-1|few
CASSPRTSGRYNEQFF
TGTGCCAGCAGCCCCCGGACTAGCGGCCGCTACAATGAGCAGTTCTTC
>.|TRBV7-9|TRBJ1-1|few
CASSGRGGPRNTEAFF
TGTGCCAGCAGCGGAAGAGGGGGACCGAGGAACACTGAAGCTTTCTTT
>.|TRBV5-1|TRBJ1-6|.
CASSRLGGGGNSPLHF
TGCGCCAGCAGCCGCCTGGGAGGGGGGGGTAATTCACCCCTCCACTTT
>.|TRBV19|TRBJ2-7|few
CASSIRSGSEQYF
TGTGCCAGTAGTATCAGATCCGGGAGTGAGCAGTACTTC
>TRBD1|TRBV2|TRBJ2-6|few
CASRRPGQGSSGANVLTF
TGTGCCAGCAGGCGTCCGGGACAGGGTTCCTCTGGGGCCAACGTCCTGACTTTC
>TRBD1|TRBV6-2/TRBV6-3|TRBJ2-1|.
CASSLALTGPYNEQFF
TGTGCCAGCAGTTTGGCCCTGACAGGGCCGTACAATGAGCAGTTCTTC
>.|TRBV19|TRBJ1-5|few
CASSPGTPSNQPQHF
TGTGCCAGTAGTCCCGGGACGCCGAGCAATCAGCCCCAGCATTTT
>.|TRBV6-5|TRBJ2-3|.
CASSPPRGLLAWNTQYF
TGTGCCAGCAGCCCTCCACGCGGGCTCCTGGCGTGGAATACGCAGTATTTT
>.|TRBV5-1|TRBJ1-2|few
CASSLQGPVHGYTF
TGCGCCAGCAGCTTACAGGGCCCGGTCCACGGCTACACCTTC
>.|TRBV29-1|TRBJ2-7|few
CSVVGDDEQYF
TGCAGCGTTGTAGGGGATGACGAGCAGTACTTC
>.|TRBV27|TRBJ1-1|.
CASSFGTSNTEAFF
TGTGCCAGCAGTTTCGGGACGTCGAACACTGAAGCTTTCTTT
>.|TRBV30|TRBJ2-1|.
CAWSPSPRNEQFF
TGTGCCTGGAGTCCGTCCCCTCGGAATGAGCAGTTCTTC
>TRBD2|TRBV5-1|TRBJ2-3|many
CASSPGLAGGPDTQYF
TGCGCCAGCAGCCCGGGACTAGCGGGGGGGCCAGATACGCAGTATTTT
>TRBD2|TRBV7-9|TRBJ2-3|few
CASSSSGGRRDTQYF
TGTGCCAGCAGCTCTAGCGGGGGCCGGAGAGATACGCAGTATTTT
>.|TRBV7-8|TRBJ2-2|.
CASSSSRLNTGELFF
TGTGCCAGCAGCTCATCAAGACTGAACACCGGGGAGCTGTTTTTT
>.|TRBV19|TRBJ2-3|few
CASRPSRERDTQYF
TGTGCCAGTAGGCCAAGCAGGGAGAGAGATACGCAGTATTTT
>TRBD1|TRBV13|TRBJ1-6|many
CASSPGQGLGSPLHF
TGTGCCAGCAGCCCGGGACAGGGACTGGGATCACCCCTCCACTTT
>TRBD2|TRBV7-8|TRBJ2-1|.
CASSMPGLGVDEQFF
TGTGCCAGCAGCATGCCGGGACTAGGTGTCGATGAGCAGTTCTTC
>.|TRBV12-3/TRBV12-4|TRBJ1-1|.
CASSPQNRANTEAFF
TGTGCCAGCAGCCCACAAAACAGGGCTAACACTGAAGCTTTCTTT
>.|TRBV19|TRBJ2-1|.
CASSLGGPSSYNEQFF
TGTGCCAGTAGTCTTGGGGGGCCTAGCTCCTACAATGAGCAGTTCTTC
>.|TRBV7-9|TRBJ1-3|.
CASSFAVGNTIYF
TGTGCCAGCAGCTTCGCAGTTGGAAACACCATATATTTT
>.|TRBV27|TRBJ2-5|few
CASSFGTTQYF
TGTGCCAGCAGTTTTGGGACGACCCAGTACTTC
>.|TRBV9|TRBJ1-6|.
CASSPGGTANSPLHF
TGTGCCAGCAGCCCAGGTGGAACAGCTAATTCACCCCTCCACTTT
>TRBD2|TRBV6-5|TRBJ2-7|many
CASSYGEGEQYF
TGTGCCAGCAGTTACGGGGAGGGCGAGCAGTACTTC
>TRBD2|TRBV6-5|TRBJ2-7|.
CASRRTSGGAYEQYF
TGTGCCAGCAGGAGGACTAGCGGGGGTGCCTACGAGCAGTACTTC
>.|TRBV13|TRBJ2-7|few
CASTRDQRSYEQYF
TGTGCCAGCACCCGCGACCAGCGCTCCTACGAGCAGTACTTC
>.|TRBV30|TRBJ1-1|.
CAGGRGAFF
TGTGCCGGCGGGCGGGGGGCTTTCTTT
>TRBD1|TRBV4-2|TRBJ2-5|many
CASSHGAQGAWETQYF
TGTGCCAGCAGCCACGGGGCCCAGGGGGCCTGGGAGACCCAGTACTTC
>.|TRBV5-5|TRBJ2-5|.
CASRGAGKETQYF
TGTGCCAGCCGAGGGGCGGGAAAAGAGACCCAGTACTTC
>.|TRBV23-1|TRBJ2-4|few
CASRSPRPKNIQYF
TGCGCCAGCAGAAGTCCCCGGCCCAAAAACATTCAGTACTTC
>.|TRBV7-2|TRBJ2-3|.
CASSLRAHTDTQYF
TGTGCCAGCAGCTTAAGGGCCCATACAGATACGCAGTATTTT
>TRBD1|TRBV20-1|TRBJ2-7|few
CSAHFWDGQGAKNEQYF
TGCAGTGCTCACTTTTGGGACGGACAGGGGGCAAAGAACGAGCAGTACTTC
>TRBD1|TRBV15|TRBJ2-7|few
CATSSGQDYEQYF
TGTGCCACCAGCAGCGGACAGGACTACGAGCAGTACTTC
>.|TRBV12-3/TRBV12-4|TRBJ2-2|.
CASSPGNTGELFF
TGTGCCAGCAGCCCCGGGAACACCGGGGAGCTGTTTTTT
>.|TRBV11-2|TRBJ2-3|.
CASRRNPAEPTYEVDTQYF
TGTGCCAGCAGACGCAACCCGGCAGAGCCCACTTATGAGGTAGATACGCAGTATTTT
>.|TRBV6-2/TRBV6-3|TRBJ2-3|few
CASPPFGGGLTDTQYF
TGTGCCAGCCCCCCCTTTGGCGGGGGCCTCACAGATACGCAGTATTTT
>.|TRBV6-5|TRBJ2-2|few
CASRPGGLRELFF
TGTGCCAGCAGACCGGGGGGCTTACGGGAGCTGTTTTTT
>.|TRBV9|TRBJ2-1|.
CASSTTYGGVYGAYNEQFF
TGTGCCAGCAGCACAACGTACGGAGGGGTGTACGGCGCCTACAATGAGCAGTTCTTC
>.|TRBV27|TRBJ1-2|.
CASKPTGLNGYTF
TGTGCCAGCAAGCCTACAGGGTTAAATGGCTACACCTTC
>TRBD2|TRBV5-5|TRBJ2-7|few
CASSPRTSYEQYF
TGTGCCAGCAGCCCCCGGACTAGCTACGAGCAGTACTTC
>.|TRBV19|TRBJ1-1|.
CASSIRFSGTEAFF
TGTGCCAGTAGTATTCGCTTTTCGGGGACTGAAGCTTTCTTT
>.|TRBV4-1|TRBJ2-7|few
CASSQGTGRLYF
TGCGCCAGCAGCCAAGGCACCGGTCGTCTGTACTTC
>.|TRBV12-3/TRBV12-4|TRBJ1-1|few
CASSSLGRRNTEAFF
TGTGCCAGCAGTTCCTTGGGACGGAGGAACACTGAAGCTTTCTTT
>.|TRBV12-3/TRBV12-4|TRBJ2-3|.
CASSFLPPDTQYF
TGTGCCAGCAGTTTTCTCCCACCAGATACGCAGTATTTT